This T cell receptor (beta chain) was identified in a study of cytotoxic CD8 clonotypes in ibrutinib-treated CLL. Trimming shortened V by 4 bases and J by 5 bases, and 16 bases separated the two germline ends. Germline CDR1 reads SGHRS; CDR2 reads YFSETQ. This CDR3 has 15 residues. This table comes from immunoSEQ multiplex PCR, and its TCRdb copy is limited to in-frame clones, with some not included. Of some 150,000 clones in the sample, roughly 80% were seen once. Sequences were derived from PBMCs, sampled after 12 months of ibrutinib treatment. The origin of this receptor is a human donor with chronic lymphocytic leukemia. This rearrangement joins TRBV5-1 to TRBJ2-1; D unresolved. In DNA, the CDR3 is TGCGCCAGCAGCCCGGCCTGGGCAGCTGACAATGAGCAGTTCTTC. It specifies CASSPAWAADNEQFF.